Listed here are 9 T cell receptor beta chains from one sample, sequenced in a study of CD8 T cells in ankylosing spondylitis. Overall study results and limits: Made up of 7 to 9 highly homologous variants, a TCR beta motif appeared characteristic of ankylosing spondylitis blood.

No antigen is known for these receptors. Via MiXCR, TCRdb re-called the 5' RACE reads, giving one row per CDR3 protein. Of 350,000 or so distinct CDR3 sequences in the sample, 7% to 9% were seen once. Sequences were obtained from blood, either unsorted or a sorted T cell fraction (not recorded which). These TCRs come from a male donor with ankylosing spondylitis.

This clonotype was observed a handful of times. The rearrangement joins TRBV20-1 to TRBJ2-3; TRBD2 agrees at 8 bases. Losses at the gene ends were 1 base for V and 2 bases for J; bases not matched to a gene: 8. CDR3 length: 16 amino acids. Per the germline V gene, CDR1 is DFQATT and CDR2 is SNEGSKA (reference sequence). The CDR3 is CSARAGDSGATDTQYF. Here the CDR3 DNA reads TGCAGTGCTAGAGCGGGGGATAGCGGGGCCACAGATACGCAGTATTTT.

This clonotype was seen only a few times. This CDR3 reads CASSQYTGLLFPSDNQPQHF. The CDR3 nucleotides are TGTGCCAGCAGTCAATACACAGGGTTACTGTTCCCCTCCGACAATCAGCCCCAGCATTTT. J is TRBJ1-5 and V is TRBV12-3 or TRBV12-4, with TRBD1 as a possible D gene (6 bases). The CDR3 sequence is 20 residues long. Trimming took 5 bases from V and 3 from J, leaving 29 bases between them.

The sample holds a few counts of this clonotype. V is TRBV12-5 and J is TRBJ2-4; the D gene is possibly TRBD2 (8 bases). Trimming removed 5 bases at V and 10 bases at J, with 24 bases between. The CDR3 runs 16 residues. CDR1 and CDR2 (germline): LGHNT, FRNRAP. CDR3: CASGPPGLGGVSIQYF. The CDR3, as DNA: TGTGCTAGTGGTCCCCCGGGACTAGGGGGCGTAAGTATTCAGTACTTC.

This clonotype was found a few times. The chain links TRBV29-1 to TRBJ2-5; 9 positions match TRBD1. Trimming cost V 4 bases and J 5 bases; bases outside gene matches: 11. CDR1 SQVTM and CDR2 ANQGSEA come from the germline V gene. CDR3 length: 15 residues. The CDR3 sequence is CSVVLGQGSPETQYF. CDR3 coding DNA: TGCAGCGTTGTCTTAGGACAGGGGTCCCCTGAGACCCAGTACTTC.

The chain is built from TRBV5-5 and TRBJ2-6; D perhaps matches TRBD1 (5 bases). The CDR3 is 15 amino acids. Deletions cut 1 base from V and 1 base from J, with 6 bases between. CDR1 and CDR2 from the germline V gene are SGHKS and YYEKEE (reference sequence). The DNA for the CDR3 is TGTGCCAGCAGCTTGTGGACATCTGGGGCCAACGTCCTGACTTTC. Translating it yields CASSLWTSGANVLTF.

This clonotype has at least ten counts. V gene TRBV5-1 combines with J gene TRBJ2-1, with TRBD2 matching 10 bases. The CDR3 spans 19 residues. After removal of 4 bases from V and 2 bases from J, the junction contained 15 bases not matched to a gene. CDR1 SGHRS and CDR2 YFSETQ come from the germline V gene. The CDR3 region has the DNA TGCGCCAGCAGCCTCCGATCGAGGGAGCGGGAGGGTCCCTACAATGAGCAGTTCTTC. Translation: CASSLRSREREGPYNEQFF.

This clonotype appeared a few times. This chain links TRBV6-1 with TRBJ2-7; 9 bases are shared with TRBD2. Trimming took 5 bases from V and 2 from J; bases not matched to a gene: 10. Per the germline V gene, CDR1 is MNHNS and CDR2 is SASEGT. The CDR3 runs to 16 residues. In DNA form, the CDR3 reads TGTGCCAGCAGTCAGCAAGCGGGAGGAATCCCCTACGAGCAGTACTTC. It is translated as CASSQQAGGIPYEQYF.

The V and J genes are TRBV10-3 and TRBJ1-2; 9 bases map to TRBD1. Germline-derived CDR1 and CDR2 are ENHRY and SYGVKD. V lost 10 bases to trimming and J lost 2 bases; unmatched junction nucleotides: 5. The CDR3 sequence is 13 residues long. The CDR3 sequence is CATGTGFNYGYTF. CDR3 bases: TGTGCCACCGGGACAGGGTTCAACTATGGCTACACCTTC.

This rearrangement joins TRBV6-4 to TRBJ2-3, with TRBD2 matching 7 bases. The CDR3 has 15 amino acids. Germline lookup yields CDR1 MRHNA and CDR2 SNTAGT. With 2 bases clipped from V and 1 base from J, the junction kept 3 bases outside the gene matches. This CDR3 is CASSDRAGGTDTQYF. DNA of the CDR3: TGTGCCAGCAGTGACCGGGCGGGAGGCACAGATACGCAGTATTTT.